One and the same sample provided the 29 T cell receptor beta chains below, sequenced in a study of T cell responses to AZD1222 COVID-19 vaccine. The table came from immunoSEQ multiplex PCR; TCRdb's copy has only in-frame clones and leaves some out. The sample lists about 160,000 clones; 91% were seen once. Specimen: peripheral blood, collected on day 0 of AZD1222 vaccination. The source of these receptors is an adult in good health.

This chain links TRBV7-2 with TRBJ1-3; D gene ambiguous. Germline V gives CDR1 SGHTA, CDR2 FQGNSA. The CDR3 runs to 13 residues. Trimming shortened V by 5 bases and J by 4 bases, and 9 bases separated the two germline ends. CDR3 nucleotides: TGTGCCAGCAGCGAACAACAAGGAAACACCATATATTTT. It is translated as CASSEQQGNTIYF. Looking up the rest from reference TRBV7-2 and TRBJ1-3 gives the full variable domain: GAGVSQSPSNKVTEKGKDVELRCDPISGHTALYWYRQSLGQGLEFLIYFQGNSAPDKSGLPSDRFSAERTGGSVSTLTIQRTQQEDSAVYLCASSEQQGNTIYFGEGSWLTVV.

The chain carries TRBV15 and TRBJ2-5, with D possibly called TRBD1 or TRBD2 (5 bases each). The CDR3 length is 15 residues. The germline gives CDR1 LNHNV, CDR2 YYDKDF (reference sequence). The ends were cut back, 0 bases at V and 3 bases at J, with 11 bases in the middle. The DNA for the CDR3 is TGTGCCACCAGCAGAGATCGGGGCGGAGAAGAGACCCAGTACTTC. Protein product: CATSRDRGGEETQYF.

The genes are TRBV7-8 and TRBJ2-7; D gene ambiguous. From germline, CDR1 is SGHVS and CDR2 FQNEAQ. This CDR3 spans 14 amino acids. V gave up 1 base and J gave up 3 bases, with 10 bases separating them. Written as DNA, the CDR3 is TGTGCCAGCAGCTTAGGTCTGGGTCGCTACGAGCAGTACTTC. Translation gives CASSLGLGRYEQYF.

The chain combines TRBV25-1 with TRBJ2-5; 7 bases are a match to TRBD1. The J segment lost 2 bases and the V segment lost 2 bases, leaving 5 bases of the junction unmatched. Germline CDR1 is MGHDK and CDR2 is SYGVNS. The CDR3 contains 15 residues. The CDR3 reads CASSEGDSRQETQYF. The CDR3 DNA follows: TGTGCCAGCAGTGAAGGGGACAGCCGACAAGAGACCCAGTACTTC.

This chain uses TRBV5-1 with TRBJ1-1, with D hard to call. CDR3 length: 13 amino acids. Germline V gene lookup returns CDR1 SGHRS and CDR2 YFSETQ. V lost 3 bases and J 4 bases, leaving 10 bases between the germline ends. Here the CDR3 reads CASSSSYRTEAFF. The CDR3 DNA sequence: TGCGCCAGCAGCTCCTCCTATCGCACTGAAGCTTTCTTT. The full variable domain, in which reference TRBV5-1 and TRBJ1-1 provide the parts outside the CDR3, is KAGVTQTPRYLIKTRGQQVTLSCSPISGHRSVSWYQQTPGQGLQFLFEYFSETQRNKGNFPGRFSGRQFSNSRSEMNVSTLELGDSALYLCASSSSYRTEAFFGQGTRLTVV.

This sequence joins TRBV5-4 and TRBJ1-4; no reliable D call. The CDR3 is made up of 13 amino acids. V lost 2 bases, J lost 7 bases, and 9 bases lay in between. CDR1 and CDR2 (germline): SGHNT, YYREEE (reference sequence). The CDR3 DNA follows: TGTGCCAGCAGCTTTGACCAACGTGAAAAACTGTTTTTT. It specifies CASSFDQREKLFF.

The chain couples TRBV11-2 to TRBJ2-5, with TRBD2 matching over 9 bases. The trim removed 2 bases at V and 2 bases at J, leaving 6 bases unmatched. The CDR3 contains 16 residues. Per germline, CDR1 SGHAT and CDR2 FQNNGV. In DNA, the CDR3 is TGTGCCAGCAGCTTAAGAAGCGGGGGGCGTCAAGAGACCCAGTACTTC. This encodes CASSLRSGGRQETQYF.

This chain links TRBV4-3 with TRBJ1-6; 8 nucleotides line up with TRBD1. Germline loops: CDR1 LGHNA, CDR2 YSLEER. The CDR3 loop spans 17 amino acids. V trimming: 0 bases; J trimming: 7 bases; junction bases outside the gene matches: 8. CDR3 bases: TGCGCCAGCAGCCAAGATCGTGACAGGGGACAAAATTCACCCCTCCACTTT. It specifies CASSQDRDRGQNSPLHF.

This clone came up a few times. The chain couples TRBV18 to TRBJ1-3; no definite D call. Germline values: CDR1 KGHSH, CDR2 LQKENI. V lost 3 bases, J lost 4 bases, and 13 bases lay in between. This CDR3 comprises 15 residues. CDR3 DNA sequence: TGTGCCAGCTCACCCTTGAGAGAAGGAGGAAACACCATATATTTT. Amino acids: CASSPLREGGNTIYF.

The chain carries TRBV18 and TRBJ1-2; 7 bases match TRBD1. Germline CDR1 is KGHSH and CDR2 is LQKENI. The CDR3 loop spans 15 amino acids. V lost 4 bases and J lost 2; bases outside the gene matches: 7. CDR3 coding DNA: TGTGCCAGCTCACAATTACCGGGACAGAACTATGGCTACACCTTC. This sequence encodes CASSQLPGQNYGYTF.

V usage is TRBV6-6 and J usage is TRBJ2-7; D gene unclear. Trimming removed 4 bases from V and 4 bases from J, with 17 bases in between. Germline V gives CDR1 MNHNY, CDR2 SVGAGI (reference sequence). The CDR3 covers 15 residues. The CDR3: CASSSDRADWYEQYF. The CDR3 nucleotides read TGTGCCAGCAGTTCCGACCGGGCCGATTGGTACGAGCAGTACTTC.

This clone was seen a few times. The J gene is TRBJ2-7, the V gene TRBV28, with D possibly being TRBD2 (6 bases). Per germline, CDR1 MDHEN and CDR2 SYDVKM. The CDR3 is 13 residues long. V was trimmed by 6 bases and J by 6 bases, leaving 15 bases between them. In DNA, the CDR3 is TGTGCCAGCAGGGGGTCGGGGGTAGGCGAGCAGTACTTC. It encodes CASRGSGVGEQYF.

The chain carries TRBV20-1 and TRBJ1-1; TRBD1 matches at 7 bases. Unmatched junction bases numbered 3, after V lost 3 bases and J lost 8 bases. This CDR3 spans 11 amino acids. Germline V gene lookup returns CDR1 DFQATT and CDR2 SNEGSKA (reference sequence). The CDR3 sequence: CSARGQWEAFF. DNA for the CDR3: TGCAGTGCTAGGGGACAGTGGGAAGCTTTCTTT.

The chain combines TRBV4-1 with TRBJ2-7; 8 positions agree with TRBD2. CDR1 MGHRA and CDR2 YSYEKL come from the germline V gene. This CDR3 comprises 15 residues. V lost 2 bases, J lost 4 bases, and 7 bases stayed unmatched. The DNA of the CDR3 is TGCGCCAGCAGCCAACGCTCAGCGGGAGCGTACGAGCAGTACTTC. Amino acid sequence: CASSQRSAGAYEQYF.

The rearrangement links TRBV27 to TRBJ2-1; D might be TRBD2 (5 bases). The germline V and J ends were trimmed by 3 bases and 4 bases, with 10 bases remaining between them. The CDR3 covers 14 residues. From germline, CDR1 is MNHEY and CDR2 SMNVEV (reference sequence). CDR3 coding DNA: TGTGCCAGCAGTTTGTCCGGGGATTACAATGAGCAGTTCTTC. Translation gives CASSLSGDYNEQFF.

This sequence joins TRBV5-4 and TRBJ1-1; D call uncertain. From germline, CDR1 is SGHNT and CDR2 YYREEE (reference sequence). V shed 1 base and J shed 5 bases, with 6 bases lying between them. CDR3 length equals 12 residues. The CDR3 DNA is TGTGCCAGCAGCTTGCCAAAAACTGAAGCTTTCTTT. Translated: CASSLPKTEAFF.

The chain combines TRBV27 with TRBJ2-7; D might be TRBD2 (6 bases). With 4 bases removed from V and 3 bases from J, the gap between germline ends came to 13 bases. The CDR3 runs 14 residues. The germline CDR1 and CDR2 sequences are MNHEY and SMNVEV (reference sequence). The CDR3 here is CASSSTGGGYEQYF. Here the CDR3 DNA reads TGTGCCAGCAGTTCAACCGGGGGAGGCTACGAGCAGTACTTC.

The rearrangement uses TRBV28 and TRBJ1-5; unclear D gene. Germline CDR1 and CDR2: MDHEN and SYDVKM. V lost 9 bases, J lost 5 bases, and 14 bases lay in between. This CDR3 is 13 amino acids long. As DNA, the CDR3 is TGTGCCAGTGAAGGTTCCACTTATCAGCCCCAGCATTTT. Amino acid sequence: CASEGSTYQPQHF.

The chain carries TRBV25-1 and TRBJ1-2, with unresolved D. Looked up from germline, CDR1 is MGHDK and CDR2 is SYGVNS. This CDR3 comprises 14 residues. V lost 1 base and J 6 bases, leaving 12 bases between the germline ends. DNA for the CDR3: TGTGCCAGCAGTGAATTTGGGTCAGCAAATGGCTACACCTTC. Protein: CASSEFGSANGYTF.

The rearrangement uses TRBV30 and TRBJ1-1; a possible D gene is TRBD1 (5 bases). CDR3 length equals 14 residues. V shed 4 bases and J shed 0 bases, with 12 bases lying between them. Germline assignment: CDR1 GTSNPN and CDR2 SVGIG (reference sequence). The CDR3 DNA reads as TGTGCCTGGATATCGGAAGGGGTGAACACTGAAGCTTTCTTT. Its protein is CAWISEGVNTEAFF.

The chain combines TRBV28 with TRBJ1-1; D is possibly TRBD1 (6 bases). The CDR3 loop spans 14 amino acids. Germline V gene sequence: CDR1 MDHEN, CDR2 SYDVKM. The V end lost 1 base, the J end lost 9 bases, and 15 bases lay between the germline ends. DNA of the CDR3: TGTGCCAGCAGTTTATCAGGGGACGAGTGGAAAGCTTTCTTT. Translation: CASSLSGDEWKAFF.

The chain employs TRBV7-9 and TRBJ2-7, with D possibly matching TRBD1 (6 bases). The germline gives CDR1 SEHNR, CDR2 FQNEAQ (reference sequence). The length of the CDR3 is 13 residues. The V end was cut by 4 bases, the J end by 7 bases, with 14 bases between. The CDR3 DNA is TGTGCCAGCAGCTCCGTGGGGGCGCGGGAGCAGTACTTC. It yields the protein CASSSVGAREQYF.

The chain couples TRBV12-2 to TRBJ2-5; TRBD1, as called in the table, went unchecked against the DNA. TRBV12-2 is noted as a pseudogene. The CDR3 runs to 15 residues. CDR3 DNA sequence: TGTGCAAGTCGCTTAGAGGCAGGGTTCTTAGAGACCCAGTACTTC. It codes for CASRLEAGFLETQYF.

The chain employs TRBV5-1 and TRBJ1-1, with TRBD1 matching over 8 bases. The germline V gene encodes CDR1 SGHRS and CDR2 YFSETQ. The CDR3 sequence is 15 residues long. Trimming removed 4 bases from V and 0 bases from J; junction bases left unmatched: 5. CDR3 DNA sequence: TGCGCCAGCAGCCTCATGACAGGGGTGAACACTGAAGCTTTCTTT. This encodes CASSLMTGVNTEAFF.

CDR3 sequence reads: CASSPGGRNQPQHF. The DNA for the CDR3 is TGTGCCAGCAGTCCAGGGGGAAGGAATCAGCCCCAGCATTTT. J is TRBJ1-5 and V is TRBV2, with 7 bases aligning to TRBD1. Germline-derived CDR1 and CDR2 are SNHLY and FYNNEI. Trimming took 5 bases from V and 4 from J; bases not matched to a gene: 5. The CDR3 extends over 14 amino acids.

Only a few counts were recorded for this clone. The chain carries TRBV11-2 and TRBJ2-7, with D possibly TRBD2 on 5 matching bases. The CDR3 totals 15 residues. V was trimmed by 1 base and J by 2 bases, leaving 12 bases between them. Germline V gene data show CDR1 as SGHAT and CDR2 as FQNNGV. The CDR3 protein is CASSLVASYTYEQYF. In DNA, the CDR3 is TGTGCCAGCAGCTTAGTGGCTAGCTACACCTACGAGCAGTACTTC.

This clone has a handful of counts. The chain recombines TRBV9 with TRBJ2-2, with TRBD2 identical over 11 bases. The CDR3 covers 15 residues. V lost 2 bases, J lost 6 bases, and 3 bases stayed unmatched. CDR1 SGDLS and CDR2 YYNGEE come from the germline V gene. CDR3 region: CASSVSGGVAGELFF. The CDR3 DNA reads TGTGCCAGCAGCGTTAGCGGGGGGGTCGCCGGGGAGCTGTTTTTT.

The chain is built from TRBV7-2 and TRBJ1-5; no clear D gene. V was pared by 1 base and J by 5 bases, with 6 bases between. This CDR3 contains 13 residues. Germline CDR1 and CDR2: SGHTA and FQGNSA. CDR3 DNA: TGTGCCAGCAGCTTAGGAGGTTATCAGCCCCAGCATTTT. As protein: CASSLGGYQPQHF.

The chain employs TRBV29-1 and TRBJ2-2; D not certain. V lost 4 bases to trimming and J lost 6 bases, with 12 bases between them. Germline CDR1 reads SQVTM; CDR2 reads ANQGSEA. This CDR3 has 13 residues. The CDR3 DNA sequence: TGCAGCGTTGTTAGAAACGGCGCCGGGGAGCTGTTTTTT. The encoded protein is CSVVRNGAGELFF.